The 12 T cell receptor beta chains below were found in one sample sequenced in a study of OX40 agonist ivuxolimab in advanced cancers. Assay used: immunoSEQ multiplex PCR; TCRdb lists only in-frame clones, some missing. The sample holds tens of thousands of clones, approximately 89% seen once. The sequenced sample was CD4+ or CD8+ T cells sorted from blood, obtained in a trial of the OX40 agonist ivuxolimab. The receptors come from an adult with an advanced solid tumor such as melanoma, head and neck, liver or kidney cancer.

This rearrangement joins TRBV30 to TRBJ1-6; 8 positions agree with TRBD1. This CDR3 has 13 residues. CDR1 and CDR2 (germline): GTSNPN, SVGIG (reference sequence). J lost 6 bases, V lost 4 bases, and 2 bases had no gene match. This chain's CDR3 is CAWTQGGNSPLHF. The CDR3 nucleotides are TGTGCCTGGACACAGGGGGGTAATTCACCCCTCCACTTT.

The chain is built from TRBV6-5 and TRBJ1-2; 7 bases are shared with TRBD1. V lost 2 bases, J lost 7 bases, and 13 bases stayed unmatched. Germline values: CDR1 MNHEY, CDR2 SVGAGI. The CDR3 has 16 residues. The CDR3 nucleotides are TGTGCCAGCAGTTACGCCCCCATGAGACAGGGATCTGGCTACACCTTC. Amino acids: CASSYAPMRQGSGYTF.

As DNA, the CDR3 is TGTGCCAGCGGCCCCGCGGGTAGCGGGAGAGGCGAGCAGTACTTC. Its translation: CASGPAGSGRGEQYF. The J gene is TRBJ2-7, the V gene TRBV6-5; TRBD2 matches at 9 bases. The junction had 14 bases not matched to a gene; V was cut back by 8 bases and J by 6 bases. Germline assignment: CDR1 MNHEY and CDR2 SVGAGI. The CDR3 totals 15 residues.

The rearrangement uses TRBV6-6 and TRBJ2-4; the D gene is possibly TRBD1 (5 bases). This CDR3 is 16 amino acids long. Trimming left V 2 bases short and J 1 base short, with 12 bases between. The germline V gene has CDR1 MNHNY and CDR2 SVGAGI (reference sequence). The CDR3 DNA follows: TGTGCCAGCAGTTACGGTCAGGGCGAGGCCAAAAACATTCAGTACTTC. Amino acids: CASSYGQGEAKNIQYF.

The chain carries TRBV6-5 and TRBJ2-3, with D possibly matching TRBD1 (5 bases). Trimming shortened V by 5 bases and J by 1 base, and 10 bases separated the two germline ends. Per the germline V gene, CDR1 is MNHEY and CDR2 is SVGAGI. There are 14 residues in the CDR3. CDR3 coding DNA: TGTGCCAGCAGTACAGGACAAGGCACAGATACGCAGTATTTT. Protein: CASSTGQGTDTQYF.

The rearrangement links TRBV9 to TRBJ1-2, with a weak D call TRBD1 (6 bases). Germline CDR1 is SGDLS and CDR2 is YYNGEE. The CDR3 contains 14 residues. Trimming left V 6 bases short and J 5 bases short, with 17 bases between. CDR3: CASTPPGGHYGYTF. The CDR3 DNA sequence: TGTGCCAGCACCCCGCCGGGGGGGCATTATGGCTACACCTTC. The full variable domain, in which reference TRBV9 and TRBJ1-2 provide the parts outside the CDR3, is DSGVTQTPKHLITATGQRVTLRCSPRSGDLSVYWYQQSLDQGLQFLIQYYNGEERAKGNILERFSAQQFPDLHSELNLSSLELGDSALYFCASTPPGGHYGYTFGSGTRLTVV.

The chain is built from TRBV19 and TRBJ2-4; D perhaps matches TRBD2 (5 bases). The CDR3 covers 19 residues. Per the germline V gene, CDR1 is LNHDA and CDR2 is SQIVND (reference sequence). Trimming took 5 bases from V and 3 from J, leaving 26 bases between them. The CDR3: CASSGNLGQASGGKNIQYF. CDR3 in DNA: TGTGCCAGTAGTGGTAATCTCGGCCAGGCGAGCGGAGGCAAAAACATTCAGTACTTC.

The V call is TRBV7-9, the J call TRBJ1-1; 11 nucleotides align to TRBD1. Trimming cost V 7 bases and J 5 bases; bases outside gene matches: 6. CDR1 is SEHNR, CDR2 FQNEAQ, per germline (reference sequence). The CDR3 extends over 14 amino acids. The CDR3 DNA follows: TGTGCCAGCACCAGGACAGGGGGCAAAACTGAAGCTTTCTTT. Translation gives CASTRTGGKTEAFF.

The chain carries TRBV7-2 and TRBJ1-4; 8 bases map to TRBD1. This CDR3 is built from 14 residues. The germline gives CDR1 SGHTA, CDR2 FQGNSA. Losses at the gene ends were 7 bases for V and 5 bases for J; bases not matched to a gene: 6. In nucleotides, the CDR3 is TGTGCCAGCAACCAGGGGGCGTTGAATGAAAAACTGTTTTTT. This codes for CASNQGALNEKLFF.

This clone was recorded once. The chain has TRBV7-2 and TRBJ2-7, with D perhaps being TRBD1 or TRBD2 (5 bases each). The CDR3 consists of 14 residues. With 5 bases removed from V and 4 bases from J, the gap between germline ends came to 15 bases. Germline V gives CDR1 SGHTA, CDR2 FQGNSA. CDR3 sequence: CASSPDWGPYEQYF. CDR3 nucleotide sequence: TGTGCCAGCAGCCCCGACTGGGGACCATACGAGCAGTACTTC. Full variable domain (missing parts from reference TRBV7-2 and TRBJ2-7): GAGVSQSPSNKVTEKGKDVELRCDPISGHTALYWYRQSLGQGLEFLIYFQGNSAPDKSGLPSDRFSAERTGGSVSTLTIQRTQQEDSAVYLCASSPDWGPYEQYFGPGTRLTVT.

The chain joins TRBV10-3 to TRBJ2-1, with a weak D call TRBD2 (5 bases). V lost 2 bases and J 4 bases, leaving 9 bases between the germline ends. CDR3 length: 14 amino acids. Germline lookup yields CDR1 ENHRY and CDR2 SYGVKD. The CDR3 region is CAISELAGYNEQFF. In DNA form, the CDR3 reads TGTGCCATCAGTGAGCTAGCTGGATACAATGAGCAGTTCTTC.

The chain combines TRBV18 with TRBJ1-1; 7 bases map to TRBD1. Germline V gene lookup returns CDR1 KGHSH and CDR2 LQKENI. The CDR3 loop spans 16 amino acids. The V and J ends lost 2 bases and 1 base, in that order; junction bases with no gene match: 7. CDR3 nucleotide sequence: TGTGCCAGCTCACCATGGGACAGCCTGGGGAACACTGAAGCTTTCTTT. It specifies CASSPWDSLGNTEAFF.